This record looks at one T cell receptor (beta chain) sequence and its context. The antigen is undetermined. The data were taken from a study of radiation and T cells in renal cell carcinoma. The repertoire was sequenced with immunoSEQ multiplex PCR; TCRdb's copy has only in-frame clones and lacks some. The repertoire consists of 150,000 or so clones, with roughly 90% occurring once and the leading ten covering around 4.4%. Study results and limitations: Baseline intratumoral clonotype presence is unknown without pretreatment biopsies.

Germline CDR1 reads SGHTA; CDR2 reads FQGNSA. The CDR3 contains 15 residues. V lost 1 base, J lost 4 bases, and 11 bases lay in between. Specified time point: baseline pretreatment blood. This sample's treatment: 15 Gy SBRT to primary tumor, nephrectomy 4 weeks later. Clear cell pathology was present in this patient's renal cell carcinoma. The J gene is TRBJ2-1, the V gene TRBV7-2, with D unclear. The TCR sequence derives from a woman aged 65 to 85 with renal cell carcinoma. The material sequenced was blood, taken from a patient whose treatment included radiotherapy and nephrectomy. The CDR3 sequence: CASSLDGLTYNEQFF. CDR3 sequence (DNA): TGTGCCAGCAGCTTAGACGGGCTGACTTACAATGAGCAGTTCTTC.